These 6 T cell receptor beta chains came from one sample sequenced in a study of beta chain features in type 1 diabetes. Findings and limits, study-wide: For Type 1 diabetes patients, all four CD4+ subsets carried TCRB CDR3s that were moderately but significantly shorter.

As every portion of the isolated RNA was reverse transcribed, the sequencing read expressed TCRB transcripts. Profiled with immunoSEQ multiplex PCR; TCRdb holds only in-frame clones, not every one. Here the sample spans some 160,000 clones, around 9.7% being singletons. Their specific antigens are unknown. Input material: central memory CD4+ T cells from blood. The receptor set was obtained from a woman under 40 with type 1 diabetes.

This chain connects TRBV7-3 to TRBJ2-6; 7 positions match TRBD1. Germline V gives CDR1 SGHTA, CDR2 FQGTGA. This CDR3 comprises 18 residues. J was trimmed by 0 bases and V by 3 bases; bases with no gene match: 8. CDR3 sequence reads: CASSLTGTEVSGANVLTF. DNA of the CDR3: TGTGCCAGCAGCTTGACCGGGACAGAGGTCTCTGGGGCCAACGTCCTGACTTTC.

This chain uses TRBV28 with TRBJ2-4, with D possibly matching TRBD1 (6 bases). V gave up 10 bases and J gave up 7 bases, with 8 bases separating them. Germline CDR1 and CDR2: MDHEN and SYDVKM. CDR3 length equals 10 residues. As DNA, the CDR3 is TGTGCCACAGGGGTGAACATTCAGTACTTC. Translation gives CATGVNIQYF.

This clone appeared a few times. V usage is TRBV28 and J usage is TRBJ2-1; 9 nucleotides align to TRBD2. The germline V gene has CDR1 MDHEN and CDR2 SYDVKM. V lost 6 bases and J lost 10; bases outside the gene matches: 10. This CDR3 is built from 14 residues. The CDR3 protein is CASREIAGAKEQFF. The CDR3 DNA reads as TGTGCCAGCAGGGAAATAGCGGGAGCGAAGGAGCAGTTCTTC.

The genes are TRBV18 and TRBJ2-6; D is unresolved. Trimming pared 3 bases from V and 0 bases from J, leaving 12 bases between. The CDR3 spans 17 residues. Germline assignment: CDR1 KGHSH and CDR2 LQKENI. CDR3 region: CASSPAETGSGANVLTF. CDR3 DNA: TGTGCCAGCTCACCGGCAGAGACTGGCTCTGGGGCCAACGTCCTGACTTTC. The entire variable domain, with the rest obtained from reference TRBV18 and TRBJ2-6, is as follows: NAGVMQNPRHLVRRRGQEARLRCSPMKGHSHVYWYRQLPEEGLKFMVYLQKENIIDESGMPKERFSAEFPKEGPSILRIQQVVRGDSAAYFCASSPAETGSGANVLTFGAGSRLTVL.

This clone was seen only a few times. This chain links TRBV9 with TRBJ2-6; D is perhaps TRBD2 (6 bases). This CDR3 is 18 amino acids long. Deletions cut 2 bases from V and 0 bases from J, with 15 bases between. Per the germline V gene, CDR1 is SGDLS and CDR2 is YYNGEE. CDR3 DNA sequence: TGTGCCAGCAGCGTGCGGAGGGGAAAGCTCTCTGGGGCCAACGTCCTGACTTTC. Amino acids: CASSVRRGKLSGANVLTF. Filled out from reference TRBV9 and TRBJ2-6, the complete variable domain reads DSGVTQTPKHLITATGQRVTLRCSPRSGDLSVYWYQQSLDQGLQFLIQYYNGEERAKGNILERFSAQQFPDLHSELNLSSLELGDSALYFCASSVRRGKLSGANVLTFGAGSRLTVL.

This clone was counted a few times. The V call is TRBV29-1, the J call TRBJ2-1, with 11 bases fitting TRBD2. There are 13 residues in the CDR3. V shed 8 bases, J shed 2 bases, and the junction held 2 bases outside the gene matches. Germline lookup yields CDR1 SQVTM and CDR2 ANQGSEA. CDR3 amino acids: CSTTSGAYNEQFF. The CDR3 coding sequence is TGCAGCACGACTAGCGGGGCCTACAATGAGCAGTTCTTC.